This TCR beta chain was captured by sequencing in a study of post-analysis software for immune sequencing data. Study-wide background: Relapsing-remitting, secondary progressive and progressive-relapsing forms of multiple sclerosis all featured among disease courses.

Germline V gene sequence: CDR1 SEHNR, CDR2 FQNEAQ (reference sequence). Trimming took off 5 bases at V and 8 bases at J, with 21 bases between the two ends. The CDR3 totals 15 residues. Worth noting for this clonotype: What it recognizes is unknown.

cDNA libraries for TCR beta contained unique molecular identifiers. Each sample of roughly 0.9 to 11 million input T cells yielded about 500,000 cDNA molecules, so each molecule approximated one T cell. From the PCR reads, TCRdb called clonotypes with MiXCR, one entry per CDR3 protein. The sample contains fewer than 700,000 distinct CDR3 sequences, about 44% of which appear only once. General observations from the study: Compared with controls, patients showed significantly lower normalized Chao1 diversity. TRBV segments more frequent in patients than in controls numbered several and included TRBV5-6, TRBV5-1 and TRBV20-1.

The chain is built from TRBV7-9 and TRBJ1-2, with D uncertain. The sequenced sample was blood. This receptor was taken from a girl between 5 and 17 years old with multiple sclerosis. The DNA for the CDR3 is TGTGCCAGCAGCGCGGGCCCGGGAGAGAGAGGGGGCTACACCTTC. Translated, it gives CASSAGPGERGGYTF.